A single sample gave rise to the 32 T cell receptor beta chains below, sequenced in a study of early T cells in non-severe SARS-CoV-2 infection. TCRdb re-derived calls from the 5' RACE reads in MiXCR, one entry per CDR3 protein. The table has about 62,000 distinct CDR3 sequences, roughly 8.8% seen once; the top ten hold over 0.95%. The specimen sequenced was whole blood. These receptors all stem from an adult who was a healthcare worker with PCR-confirmed SARS-CoV-2 infection or an uninfected control (not recorded which).

This clonotype occurred a few times. The rearrangement joins TRBV10-3 to TRBJ2-5, with 7 bases fitting TRBD2. The CDR3 runs 14 residues. Germline lookup yields CDR1 ENHRY and CDR2 SYGVKD. V dropped 6 bases and J dropped 5; count of bases not matched to a gene: 9. The CDR3 loop is CAIRAREGQETQYF. The CDR3 region has the DNA TGTGCCATCAGGGCGAGGGAGGGTCAGGAGACCCAGTACTTC.

This clonotype has at least ten counts. This sequence joins TRBV29-1 and TRBJ2-5, with D maybe TRBD2 (5 bases). Trimming pared 7 bases from V and 1 base from J, leaving 13 bases between. Per germline, CDR1 SQVTM and CDR2 ANQGSEA. The CDR3 loop spans 13 amino acids. The CDR3 region is CSAMAGPQETQYF. CDR3 DNA sequence: TGCAGCGCTATGGCGGGTCCCCAAGAGACCCAGTACTTC. The complete variable domain, with remaining parts taken from reference TRBV29-1 and TRBJ2-5, reads SAVISQKPSRDICQRGTSLTIQCQVDSQVTMMFWYRQQPGQSLTLIATANQGSEATYESGFVIDKFPISRPNLTFSTLTVSNMSPEDSSIYLCSAMAGPQETQYFGPGTRLLVL.

This clonotype was counted at least ten times. The chain carries TRBV10-2 and TRBJ1-3, with D possibly TRBD1 on 6 matching bases. V dropped 6 bases and J dropped 0 bases, with 12 bases sitting between them. The CDR3 runs 15 residues. Germline V gives CDR1 WSHSY, CDR2 SAAADI. CDR3 sequence: CASRKQGNSGNTIYF. CDR3 nucleotides: TGCGCCAGCAGAAAACAGGGCAACTCTGGAAACACCATATATTTT.

As DNA, the CDR3 is TGTGCCAGCAGTCTCGGACAGATTAATCAGCCCCAGCATTTT. It yields the protein CASSLGQINQPQHF. The chain is built from TRBV6-1 and TRBJ1-5; a weak D match, TRBD1 (6 bases). V dropped 5 bases and J dropped 4 bases, with 12 bases sitting between them. Germline lookup yields CDR1 MNHNS and CDR2 SASEGT. The CDR3 covers 14 residues.

This chain links TRBV20-1 with TRBJ1-6, with a tentative D call TRBD1 (5 bases). The CDR3 runs 13 residues. V lost 6 bases to trimming and J lost 6 bases, with 12 bases between them. CDR1 and CDR2 from the germline V gene are DFQATT and SNEGSKA (reference sequence). CDR3 sequence (DNA): TGCAGTGCCGCCGTAGACAGTAATTCACCCCTCCACTTT. Amino acid sequence: CSAAVDSNSPLHF.

This clonotype appeared many times. This chain connects TRBV29-1 to TRBJ2-1, with D perhaps TRBD2 (6 bases). The germline CDR1 and CDR2 sequences are SQVTM and ANQGSEA. Trimming took off 4 bases at V and 2 bases at J, with 9 bases between the two ends. The CDR3 spans 13 residues. The CDR3 nucleotides are TGCAGCGTTGTCGGGGGAACCTACAATGAGCAGTTCTTC. It encodes CSVVGGTYNEQFF.

This clonotype was seen at least ten times. The chain is built from TRBV27 and TRBJ1-4; D is undetermined. V shed 2 bases and J shed 0 bases, with 10 bases lying between them. Germline CDR1 reads MNHEY; CDR2 reads SMNVEV (reference sequence). CDR3 length: 16 amino acids. The CDR3 DNA sequence: TGTGCCAGCAGTTTAAACGGAGCAACAACTAATGAAAAACTGTTTTTT. This translates into CASSLNGATTNEKLFF.

The chain combines TRBV29-1 with TRBJ2-3; 13 positions match TRBD2. Germline CDR1 SQVTM, CDR2 ANQGSEA. V shed 6 bases and J 2 bases; nucleotides not matched to a gene: 5. This CDR3 is built from 15 residues. The CDR3 sequence: CSVVGLAGFTDTQYF. CDR3 nucleotide sequence: TGCAGCGTGGTGGGACTAGCGGGGTTCACAGATACGCAGTATTTT.

The chain joins TRBV4-1 to TRBJ1-1; 7 nucleotides line up with TRBD1. The germline V gene encodes CDR1 MGHRA and CDR2 YSYEKL. The trim removed 4 bases at V and 1 base at J, leaving 6 bases unmatched. This CDR3 is 15 amino acids long. CDR3 sequence (DNA): TGCGCCAGCAGCCTTAGACAGGGAAGGAACACTGAAGCTTTCTTT. Encoded protein: CASSLRQGRNTEAFF.

This clonotype has more than one count but fewer than ten. V is TRBV12-3 or TRBV12-4 and J is TRBJ1-3; D call uncertain. The V end lost 7 bases, the J end lost 8 bases, and 9 bases lay between the germline ends. The CDR3 totals 11 residues. The CDR3, as DNA: TGTGCCAGCAAAGGATTTGACACCATATATTTT. Its protein is CASKGFDTIYF.

This clonotype was detected only a few times. The rearrangement uses TRBV7-9 and TRBJ2-3, with 8 bases identical to TRBD2. The germline gives CDR1 SEHNR, CDR2 FQNEAQ (reference sequence). This CDR3 spans 15 amino acids. J was trimmed by 4 bases and V by 1 base; bases with no gene match: 4. The CDR3 sequence: CASSLDGLAPDTQYF. The DNA of the CDR3 is TGTGCCAGCAGCTTAGACGGACTAGCACCAGATACGCAGTATTTT.

Concerning this clonotype itself: A single base separates this from a much larger clone, so it may be a read error. V gene TRBV3-1 combines with J gene TRBJ2-7; no reliable D call. The CDR3 contains 14 residues. Germline V lookup: CDR1 LGHDT, CDR2 YNNKEL (reference sequence). Here the CDR3 DNA reads TGTGCCATCAGCCCCCGCCGGCTGTCTCCCGAGCAGTACTTC. It encodes CAISPRRLSPEQYF.

V usage is TRBV4-1 and J usage is TRBJ2-5; 7 nucleotides match TRBD1. CDR3 length: 17 amino acids. V shed 0 bases, J shed 2 bases, and the junction held 9 bases outside the gene matches. Germline V gives CDR1 MGHRA, CDR2 YSYEKL. This CDR3 is CASSQEPVQGLQETQYF. The CDR3 bases are TGCGCCAGCAGCCAAGAGCCCGTACAGGGGCTACAAGAGACCCAGTACTTC.

This clonotype was counted between two and nine times. The J gene is TRBJ2-1, the V gene TRBV9; D remains ambiguous. CDR1 and CDR2 from the germline V gene are SGDLS and YYNGEE. This CDR3 spans 14 amino acids. The V and J ends lost 2 bases and 5 bases respectively, with 11 bases between them. CDR3 nucleotides: TGTGCCAGCAGCGTTACCGGGTTGAACAATGAGCAGTTCTTC. Translation: CASSVTGLNNEQFF.

This clonotype appeared many times. This chain uses TRBV5-4 with TRBJ2-3; TRBD1 or TRBD2 may be the D gene (6 bases each). This CDR3 spans 14 amino acids. V lost 5 bases and J 4 bases, leaving 14 bases between the germline ends. Germline V gene sequence: CDR1 SGHNT, CDR2 YYREEE (reference sequence). The CDR3 loop is CASSLGGPADTQYF. Written as DNA, the CDR3 is TGTGCCAGCAGTTTAGGGGGGCCAGCAGATACGCAGTATTTT. The variable domain in full, completed from reference TRBV5-4 and TRBJ2-3, reads ETGVTQSPTHLIKTRGQQVTLRCSSQSGHNTVSWYQQALGQGPQFIFQYYREEENGRGNFPPRFSGLQFPNYSSELNVNALELDDSALYLCASSLGGPADTQYFGPGTRLTVL.

This clonotype was seen ten or more times. This chain joins TRBV29-1 and TRBJ2-1; D is uncertain. The CDR3 contains 10 residues. V shed 7 bases and J shed 4 bases, with 5 bases lying between them. CDR1 and CDR2 from the germline V gene are SQVTM and ANQGSEA. The CDR3 DNA sequence: TGCAGCGCTATATACAATGAGCAGTTCTTC. It specifies CSAIYNEQFF.

This clonotype came up a few times. This chain joins TRBV5-4 and TRBJ2-3; 9 nucleotides agree with TRBD1. CDR3 length: 16 amino acids. V was clipped by 4 bases and J by 4 bases; unmatched bases: 10. Germline V lookup: CDR1 SGHNT, CDR2 YYREEE (reference sequence). CDR3 region: CASSQSRDRAADTQYF. For the CDR3, the DNA is TGTGCCAGCAGCCAGAGCCGGGACAGGGCAGCAGATACGCAGTATTTT.

This clonotype has a count of ten or more. The V and J genes are TRBV24-1 and TRBJ2-1; 8 nucleotides agree with TRBD2. This CDR3 is 16 amino acids long. V trimming: 1 base; J trimming: 3 bases; junction bases outside the gene matches: 4. Germline loops: CDR1 KGHDR, CDR2 SFDVKD. The CDR3 DNA reads as TGTGCCACCAGTGATTTCAGGCTAGCGGGCTACAATGAGCAGTTCTTC. Protein product: CATSDFRLAGYNEQFF.

This clonotype was detected only a few times. This chain links TRBV4-1 with TRBJ2-5; D may be TRBD1 (6 bases). The CDR3 contains 12 residues. Germline V gives CDR1 MGHRA, CDR2 YSYEKL. V lost 5 bases, J lost 2 bases, and 6 bases lay in between. For the CDR3, the DNA is TGCGCCAGCAGCGGACAGCAAGAGACCCAGTACTTC. Translating gives CASSGQQETQYF.

This clonotype was seen repeatedly, ten times or more. The J gene is TRBJ1-5, the V gene TRBV9; maybe TRBD1 (5 bases). V was cut by 4 bases and J by 2 bases, with 10 bases left in between. The germline CDR1 and CDR2 sequences are SGDLS and YYNGEE. This CDR3 comprises 14 residues. CDR3 DNA: TGTGCCAGCAGCTCAGGGTTTGGCAATCAGCCCCAGCATTTT. It codes for CASSSGFGNQPQHF.

This clonotype was seen a few times. This chain joins TRBV6-5 and TRBJ2-2; D gene uncertain. Germline lookup yields CDR1 MNHEY and CDR2 SVGAGI. V lost 7 bases and J lost 4, with 10 bases in between. The CDR3 contains 13 residues. CDR3 nucleotide sequence: TGTGCCAGCACCCTGGGGTCCACCGGGGAGCTGTTTTTT. This codes for CASTLGSTGELFF.

This clonotype was counted many times. CDR3 residues: CASSLGGRSGEKLFF. CDR3 in DNA: TGTGCCAGCAGCTTGGGAGGCAGGTCCGGCGAAAAACTGTTTTTT. The V and J genes are TRBV5-5 and TRBJ1-4; D remains ambiguous. The CDR3 runs to 15 residues. Trimming took 0 bases from V and 8 from J, leaving 14 bases between them. Germline CDR1 and CDR2: SGHKS and YYEKEE (reference sequence).

V gene TRBV11-2 combines with J gene TRBJ2-2; 11 bases are shared with TRBD2. Unmatched junction bases numbered 5, after V lost 6 bases and J lost 5 bases. This CDR3 is built from 15 residues. Germline V gives CDR1 SGHAT, CDR2 FQNNGV. The DNA of the CDR3 is TGTGCCAGCAGGACTAGCGGGGCTATTACCGGGGAGCTGTTTTTT. It is translated as CASRTSGAITGELFF.

This clonotype was observed a handful of times. The V call is TRBV5-8, the J call TRBJ1-2; 7 nucleotides align to TRBD1. This CDR3 is 13 amino acids long. From germline, CDR1 is SGHTS and CDR2 YDEGEE. The trim removed 2 bases at V and 5 bases at J, leaving 3 bases unmatched. The CDR3 protein is CASSLNRGYGYTF. The CDR3 coding sequence is TGTGCCAGCAGCTTAAACAGGGGATATGGCTACACCTTC.

At least ten counts were recorded for this clonotype. This chain uses TRBV30 with TRBJ1-3; D is unclear. V dropped 4 bases and J dropped 0 bases, with 7 bases sitting between them. The V gene's germline CDR1 is GTSNPN and CDR2 SVGIG (reference sequence). The CDR3 spans 13 residues. CDR3 DNA: TGTGCCTGGACCTGGAGCTCTGGAAACACCATATATTTT. Amino acids: CAWTWSSGNTIYF.

This clonotype has more than one count but fewer than ten. J is TRBJ1-1 and V is TRBV7-9, with D perhaps TRBD1 (5 bases). Germline V gives CDR1 SEHNR, CDR2 FQNEAQ (reference sequence). This CDR3 is built from 14 residues. The V end was cut by 5 bases, the J end by 2 bases, with 12 bases between. The DNA for the CDR3 is TGTGCCAGCAGCCAGGGACTAGGTAACACTGAAGCTTTCTTT. Translated: CASSQGLGNTEAFF.

This clonotype has more than one count but fewer than ten. This CDR3 is CASSLLAGGNTGELFF. The CDR3 DNA sequence: TGTGCCAGCAGTCTGTTAGCGGGGGGGAACACCGGGGAGCTGTTTTTT. The chain joins TRBV6-6 to TRBJ2-2, with TRBD2 identical over 10 bases. This CDR3 spans 16 amino acids. Germline CDR1 is MNHNY and CDR2 is SVGAGI (reference sequence). The V and J ends lost 5 bases and 1 base, in that order; junction bases with no gene match: 4.

J is TRBJ1-5 and V is TRBV6-1, with no clear D. Between the trimmed V and J ends, which lost 1 base and 7 bases, there was a span of 11 bases. This CDR3 has 14 residues. Germline assignment: CDR1 MNHNS and CDR2 SASEGT. The CDR3 spells CASSEGLSSQPQHF. CDR3 nucleotides: TGTGCCAGCAGTGAAGGTTTGTCCAGCCAGCCCCAGCATTTT.

The V gene is TRBV6-6, the J gene TRBJ2-5; 8 nucleotides match TRBD1. Trimming cost V 4 bases and J 5 bases; bases outside gene matches: 6. Germline V gene lookup returns CDR1 MNHNY and CDR2 SVGAGI (reference sequence). CDR3 length: 14 amino acids. CDR3 in amino acids: CASSLDRARETQYF. As DNA, the CDR3 is TGTGCCAGCAGTTTGGACAGGGCCCGCGAGACCCAGTACTTC.

This clonotype has ten or more counts. The chain employs TRBV11-2 and TRBJ2-1; 8 bases match TRBD2. The CDR3 is 17 amino acids. V dropped 1 base and J dropped 8; count of bases not matched to a gene: 13. Germline CDR1 SGHAT, CDR2 FQNNGV. The CDR3 here is CASSLALPSGGEDEQFF. Here the CDR3 DNA reads TGTGCCAGCAGCTTAGCCCTCCCCAGCGGGGGAGAGGATGAGCAGTTCTTC.

This sequence joins TRBV5-1 and TRBJ1-1; D gene uncertain. The ends were cut back, 4 bases at V and 6 bases at J, with 13 bases in the middle. CDR1 is SGHRS, CDR2 YFSETQ, per germline. This CDR3 is 13 amino acids long. The CDR3 sequence is CASSHPPSPEAFF. CDR3 nucleotides: TGCGCCAGCAGCCATCCCCCATCCCCTGAAGCTTTCTTT.

This clonotype was picked up many times. The rearrangement joins TRBV27 to TRBJ1-2; the match to TRBD1 covers 7 bases. V lost 5 bases, J lost 5 bases, and 8 bases stayed unmatched. Germline loops: CDR1 MNHEY, CDR2 SMNVEV (reference sequence). The CDR3 length is 14 residues. The CDR3 protein is CASSTSDRRYGYTF. CDR3 sequence (DNA): TGTGCCAGCAGTACATCGGACAGGCGGTATGGCTACACCTTC.